The rows below give T cell receptor beta chains drawn from one sample of a study of sequential checkpoint blockade in melanoma. Libraries were prepared by immunoSEQ multiplex PCR; TCRdb keeps only in-frame clonotypes and omits some of them. The sample lists around 2,000 clones; 30% were seen once. Sequenced material: tumor tissue (inferred from file names), taken from a patient given nivolumab and ipilimumab in sequence. These receptors came from a human donor with melanoma. Both conserved end residues are part of each CDR3. A D gene is named only where the DNA matches it firmly. Only part of the rows carry a size: once, few, many, or a class if the clone is expanded.

TRBJ2-7	.	.	12	TRBV2	CASMGGAYEQYF	TGTGCCAGCATGGGGGGGGCGTACGAGCAGTACTTC
TRBJ1-2	few	TRBD1	15	TRBV12-5	CASTLEGQGYYGYTF	TGTGCCAGCACCTTGGAGGGACAGGGTTACTATGGCTACACCTTC
TRBJ2-1	.	TRBD1	13	TRBV19	CASSRGRDSEQFF	TGTGCCAGTAGCAGGGGGCGAGATTCTGAGCAGTTCTTC
TRBJ1-6	few	TRBD1	13	TRBV10-3	CASRQGDNSPLHF	TGTGCCAGTAGGCAGGGGGATAATTCACCCCTCCACTTT
TRBJ1-2	.	TRBD1	15	TRBV29-1	CSVGSRQGRNYGYTF	TGCAGCGTTGGTTCGAGACAGGGAAGGAACTATGGCTACACCTTC
TRBJ1-5	.	.	15	TRBV5-1	CASSLTGAPNQPQHF	TGCGCCAGCAGCCTGACGGGGGCTCCCAATCAGCCCCAGCATTTT
TRBJ1-3	large	.	15	TRBV11-3	CASSFGRGSGNTIYF	TGTGCCAGCAGCTTTGGACGGGGCTCTGGAAACACCATATATTTT
TRBJ1-6	.	.	14	TRBV7-5	CASSSPAQRAPLHF	TGTGCCAGCAGCTCCCCGGCACAGAGGGCACCCCTCCACTTT
TRBJ1-1	.	TRBD1	14	TRBV6-8	CASSYSTGGTEAFF	TGTGCCAGCAGTTACTCGACAGGGGGCACTGAAGCTTTCTTT
TRBJ2-1	few	TRBD2	14	TRBV7-6	CASSLLSGGYEQFF	TGTGCCAGCAGCTTATTAAGCGGGGGCTATGAGCAGTTCTTC
TRBJ2-3	few	TRBD2	18	TRBV9	CASSVPIGSGGSTDTQYF	TGTGCCAGCAGCGTCCCCATAGGGAGCGGGGGTAGCACAGATACGCAGTATTTT
TRBJ1-4	medium-sized	.	14	TRBV11-3	CASSADNANEKLFF	TGTGCCAGCAGTGCTGACAATGCTAATGAAAAACTGTTTTTT
TRBJ1-3	few	.	15	TRBV6-1	CASSEDRSFGNTIYF	TGTGCCAGCAGTGAAGACAGAAGTTTTGGAAACACCATATATTTT
TRBJ1-2	.	.	14	TRBV6-8	CASSYSRGAGGYTF	TGTGCCAGCAGTTACTCTAGGGGCGCTGGGGGCTACACCTTC
TRBJ2-2	few	.	16	TRBV4-1	CASSQDGATGTGELFF	TGCGCCAGCAGCCAAGATGGAGCGACGGGGACCGGGGAGCTGTTTTTT
TRBJ2-7	.	TRBD2	15	TRBV10-2	CASSECRGGTYEQYF	TGCGCCAGCAGTGAGTGTCGGGGGGGGACCTACGAGCAGTACTTC
TRBJ2-7	medium-sized	TRBD1	15	TRBV6-8	CASSYGQGVEYEQYF	TGTGCCAGCAGTTACGGACAGGGGGTAGAGTACGAGCAGTACTTC
TRBJ1-1	medium-sized	.	14	TRBV28	CASSLPQSNTEAFF	TGTGCCAGCAGTTTACCCCAGTCTAACACTGAAGCTTTCTTT